At least ten counts were recorded for the clone carrying this TCR beta chain. Its antigen is not known. Uncontrolled infections, other autoimmune diseases, pregnancy or lactation led to exclusion of patients. The sample originates from a study of T cells in Graves' hyperthyroidism and ophthalmopathy. Study-wide findings and caveats: A 13 V-J signature model discriminated ophthalmopathy versus stable hyperthyroidism.

The source material, RNA transcripts, was used to amplify TCR beta CDR3 regions. First-round RT-PCR of the TCR CDR3 relied on the HTBI primer set. TCRdb analysed the multiplex PCR reads with MiXCR anew, one entry per CDR3 protein. The table lists fewer than 350,000 distinct CDR3 sequences, roughly 14% of them singletons. The receptor was derived from a woman aged 25 to 39 with Graves' hyperthyroidism that later progressed to Graves' ophthalmopathy. The sequencing sample was made of blood.

CDR3: CARPSGIYQETQYF. The CDR3 bases are TGTGCCAGACCCTCAGGGATCTACCAAGAGACCCAGTACTTC. The V call is TRBV28, the J call TRBJ2-5; D perhaps matches TRBD1 (5 bases). The CDR3 has 14 residues. V shed 9 bases and J shed 0 bases, with 14 bases lying between them. Germline V gene data show CDR1 as MDHEN and CDR2 as SYDVKM.